This is a list of T cell receptor beta chains from one sample in a study of shared clonotypes between healthy human individuals. TCRdb's table, derived via immunoSEQ multiplex PCR, lists solely in-frame clones and lacks some. This sample has 2 million to 2.5 million clones, with about 95% found just once. The source material was naive CD8+ T cells sorted from blood. The receptors were sampled from a young man in good health. Each CDR3 is given with its conserved first and last residue. The order of the fields is D gene, J gene, clone size, V gene, CDR3 protein, CDR3 DNA. A D gene is named only where the DNA matches it firmly. Expanded clones get a size class; other rows say once, few or many, or leave the size out.

NA | TRBJ1-1 | NA | TRBV13 | CASSLTQNTEAFF | TGTGCCAGCAGCCTAACACAGAACACTGAAGCTTTCTTT
TRBD1 | TRBJ2-7 | once | TRBV5-4 | CASSPIRDRDPYEQYF | TGTGCCAGCAGCCCCATCCGGGACAGGGACCCCTACGAGCAGTACTTC
NA | TRBJ2-7 | NA | TRBV29-1 | CSVATGHSYEQYF | TGCAGCGTTGCCACAGGGCACTCCTACGAGCAGTACTTC
NA | TRBJ2-5 | NA | TRBV7-6 | CASTPTLAIIETQYF | TGTGCCAGCACCCCTACGTTGGCTATCATTGAGACCCAGTACTTC
NA | TRBJ2-5 | NA | TRBV9 | CASSAPGTLSETQYF | TGTGCCAGCAGCGCCCCGGGAACTTTATCTGAGACCCAGTACTTC
NA | TRBJ2-7 | once | TRBV2 | CASSEGVGGISYEQYF | TGTGCCAGCAGTGAAGGGGTTGGGGGAATCTCCTACGAGCAGTACTTC
NA | TRBJ2-1 | NA | TRBV4-1 | CASSQITYNEQFF | TGCGCCAGCAGCCAGATTACTTACAATGAGCAGTTCTTC
TRBD1 | TRBJ1-1 | NA | TRBV10-1 | CASRNDRGTEAFF | TGCGCCAGCAGAAACGACAGGGGCACTGAAGCTTTCTTT
NA | TRBJ1-2 | NA | TRBV5-1 | CASSLEVSGWHYGYTF | TGCGCCAGCAGCTTGGAGGTTTCAGGGTGGCACTATGGCTACACCTTC
NA | TRBJ2-5 | NA | TRBV2 | CASSEASRGWGETQYF | TGTGCCAGCAGTGAAGCGAGTAGGGGCTGGGGGGAGACCCAGTACTTC
TRBD2 | TRBJ2-1 | NA | TRBV11-2 | CASSHLAGGSYNEQFF | TGTGCCAGCAGCCATCTAGCGGGAGGATCCTACAATGAGCAGTTCTTC
NA | TRBJ1-1 | NA | TRBV11-2 | CASSLQGWAEAFF | TGTGCCAGCAGTCTACAAGGATGGGCTGAAGCTTTCTTT
NA | TRBJ2-7 | NA | TRBV15 | CATSSRGGSYEQYF | TGTGCCACCAGCTCCCGTGGGGGCTCCTACGAGCAGTACTTC
NA | TRBJ2-7 | NA | TRBV6-1 | CASSEVFYEQYF | TGTGCCAGCAGTGAAGTGTTCTACGAGCAGTACTTC
NA | TRBJ2-2 | NA | TRBV7-6 | CASTGGDTGELFF | TGTGCCAGTACGGGGGGCGACACCGGGGAGCTGTTTTTT
NA | TRBJ2-5 | NA | TRBV6-5 | CASSFQDTKETQYF | TGTGCCAGCAGTTTCCAGGACACGAAAGAGACCCAGTACTTC
TRBD2 | TRBJ2-7 | once | TRBV13 | CASSLVSSGSPYEQYF | TGTGCCAGCAGCTTAGTGAGTAGCGGGAGTCCCTACGAGCAGTACTTC
NA | TRBJ2-3 | NA | TRBV9 | CASSVDGSTDTQYF | TGTGCCAGCAGCGTAGACGGATCCACAGATACGCAGTATTTT
NA | TRBJ2-5 | NA | TRBV6-5 | CASSYGTPTGETQYF | TGTGCCAGCAGTTACGGGACACCCACGGGAGAGACCCAGTACTTC
NA | TRBJ2-7 | NA | TRBV9 | CASSVEDYPPSEQYF | TGTGCCAGCAGCGTAGAGGACTACCCCCCATCCGAGCAGTACTTC
NA | TRBJ2-7 | NA | TRBV4-1 | CASSQEMSGWNEQYF | TGCGCCAGCAGCCAAGAAATGTCGGGGTGGAACGAGCAGTACTTC
TRBD2 | TRBJ2-1 | NA | TRBV5-1 | CASSSSGESSYNEQFF | TGCGCCAGCAGCTCTAGCGGGGAGAGCTCCTACAATGAGCAGTTCTTC
TRBD2 | TRBJ2-5 | NA | TRBV7-9 | CASSRTSGRALQETQYF | TGTGCCAGCAGCCGGACTAGCGGGAGGGCCCTACAAGAGACCCAGTACTTC
NA | TRBJ2-3 | NA | TRBV27 | CASRLDSAIITDTQYF | TGTGCCAGCAGGTTGGACTCAGCGATTATCACAGATACGCAGTATTTT
NA | TRBJ1-6 | NA | TRBV4-1 | CASSQGGVYNSPLHF | TGCGCCAGCAGCCAAGGGGGGGTTTATAATTCACCCCTCCACTTT
TRBD1 | TRBJ2-7 | few | TRBV7-9 | CASSSSSGQGAFEQYF | TGTGCCAGCAGCTCTTCCTCGGGACAGGGGGCGTTCGAGCAGTACTTC
NA | TRBJ1-5 | NA | TRBV10-3 | CAISEYNQPQHF | TGTGCCATCAGCGAGTACAATCAGCCCCAGCATTTT
NA | TRBJ2-2 | NA | TRBV7-9 | CASSLEMSGELFF | TGTGCCAGCAGCTTAGAGATGTCCGGGGAGCTGTTTTTT
NA | TRBJ2-7 | NA | TRBV2 | CASRGHSDSYEQYF | TGTGCCAGCCGTGGTCATAGCGATTCCTACGAGCAGTACTTC
TRBD2 | TRBJ2-1 | NA | TRBV2 | CASSEGRGGYNEQFF | TGTGCCAGCAGTGAAGGCCGGGGGGGCTACAATGAGCAGTTCTTC
NA | TRBJ1-2 | NA | TRBV7-3 | CASSPAPPNYGYTF | TGTGCCAGCAGCCCGGCCCCACCTAACTATGGCTACACCTTC
NA | TRBJ1-6 | NA | TRBV5-1 | CASSLEGLGSPLHF | TGCGCCAGCAGCTTAGAGGGGTTAGGTTCACCCCTCCACTTT
NA | TRBJ2-3 | NA | TRBV11-1 | CASSLRHQITDTQYF | TGTGCCAGCAGCTTAAGACACCAAATCACAGATACGCAGTATTTT
NA | TRBJ1-2 | NA | TRBV7-9 | CASSLDGSSYGYTF | TGTGCCAGCAGCTTAGATGGGTCCAGCTATGGCTACACCTTC
TRBD2 | TRBJ2-1 | NA | TRBV4-1 | CASSRLAYNEQFF | TGCGCCAGCAGCAGACTAGCTTACAATGAGCAGTTCTTC
NA | TRBJ2-5 | NA | TRBV10-1 | CASSESPGMETQYF | TGCGCCAGCAGTGAGTCGCCAGGGATGGAGACCCAGTACTTC
NA | TRBJ2-7 | NA | TRBV11-2 | CASSHGTSYEQYF | TGTGCCAGCAGCCACGGGACTTCGTACGAGCAGTACTTC
NA | TRBJ1-5 | NA | TRBV4-3 | CASSQWRGENQPQHF | TGCGCCAGCAGCCAATGGAGAGGGGAGAATCAGCCCCAGCATTTT
NA | TRBJ2-1 | NA | TRBV7-9 | CASSSARYSYNEQFF | TGTGCCAGCAGCTCCGCACGATACTCCTACAATGAGCAGTTCTTC
TRBD1 | TRBJ2-7 | NA | TRBV4-1 | CASSQDARQGAYEQYF | TGCGCCAGCAGCCAAGATGCCCGACAGGGAGCCTACGAGCAGTACTTC
NA | TRBJ1-6 | NA | TRBV7-2 | CASSLGSSPLHF | TGTGCCAGCAGCTTAGGAAGTTCACCCCTCCACTTT
NA | TRBJ1-2 | NA | TRBV6-1 | CASSEASRGRAHYGYTF | TGTGCCAGCAGTGAAGCATCCCGAGGGAGGGCCCACTATGGCTACACCTTC